Below, 7 T cell receptor beta chains from the same sample are listed, as sequenced in a study of blood T cell repertoires in COVID-19. Produced via immunoSEQ multiplex PCR; TCRdb's table is partial and in-frame only. The table includes 110,000 to 150,000 clones, approximately 80% detected once. Sequenced material: PBMCs or T cells enriched from blood (not recorded which). Every receptor here comes from a woman between 18 and 30 years old who had been exposed to COVID-19.

The chain has TRBV19 and TRBJ2-7; 8 bases are a match to TRBD1. This CDR3 is 14 amino acids long. Germline trimming cut 3 bases from V and 5 bases from J; bases unmatched to any gene: 6. Germline values: CDR1 LNHDA, CDR2 SQIVND (reference sequence). CDR3 sequence: CASSIGQGAHEQYF. CDR3 DNA sequence: TGTGCCAGTAGTATTGGCCAGGGGGCCCACGAGCAGTACTTC.

The genes are TRBV3-1 (or the pseudogene TRBV3-2) and TRBJ2-7; 8 nucleotides match TRBD1. The CDR3 consists of 14 residues. Trimming removed 6 bases from V and 3 bases from J; junction bases left unmatched: 7. Germline lookup yields CDR1 LGHDT and CDR2 YNNKEL (reference sequence). The CDR3 spells CASSMDRDFYEQYF. Written as DNA, the CDR3 is TGTGCCAGCAGTATGGACAGGGACTTCTACGAGCAGTACTTC.

This clone was recorded once. V gene TRBV19 combines with J gene TRBJ2-1; 7 bases align to TRBD2. Germline CDR1 LNHDA, CDR2 SQIVND (reference sequence). The CDR3 consists of 13 residues. The junction had 4 bases not matched to a gene; V was cut back by 4 bases and J by 7 bases. As DNA, the CDR3 is TGTGCCAGTAGTAGCGGGAGTCAGAATGAGCAGTTCTTC. Amino acid sequence: CASSSGSQNEQFF.

The J gene is TRBJ1-2, the V gene TRBV18, with D possibly matching TRBD1 (5 bases). Germline-derived CDR1 and CDR2 are KGHSH and LQKENI. Trimming stripped 0 bases from V and 7 bases from J, with 15 bases between. The CDR3 consists of 15 residues. The CDR3 here is CASSPPGQGTGGYTF. CDR3 bases: TGTGCCAGCTCACCACCAGGTCAGGGTACGGGTGGCTACACCTTC. The variable domain in full, with the rest retrieved from reference TRBV18 and TRBJ1-2, is NAGVMQNPRHLVRRRGQEARLRCSPMKGHSHVYWYRQLPEEGLKFMVYLQKENIIDESGMPKERFSAEFPKEGPSILRIQQVVRGDSAAYFCASSPPGQGTGGYTFGSGTRLTVV.

This sequence joins TRBV5-4 and TRBJ1-1; 10 bases agree with TRBD1. This CDR3 has 15 residues. V trimming: 6 bases; J trimming: 5 bases; junction bases outside the gene matches: 10. CDR1 is SGHNT and CDR2 is YYREEE in the germline V gene (reference sequence). This chain's CDR3 is CASTTRTGGKTEAFF. The CDR3 DNA sequence: TGTGCCAGCACCACCAGGACAGGGGGTAAGACTGAAGCTTTCTTT.

The table lists this clone with a count of one. This chain links TRBV27 with TRBJ2-3; 8 positions match TRBD2. The V gene end was trimmed by 3 bases and the J gene end by 4 bases; junction bases not matched to a gene: 9. The CDR3 extends over 16 amino acids. Per germline, CDR1 MNHEY and CDR2 SMNVEV (reference sequence). The CDR3 region is CASSFKAGEKADTQYF. The CDR3 nucleotides are TGTGCCAGCAGTTTCAAAGCGGGAGAAAAGGCAGATACGCAGTATTTT.

The V call is TRBV7-3, the J call TRBJ2-2; 8 bases line up with TRBD1. CDR3 length: 14 amino acids. The V segment lost 8 bases and the J segment 3 bases; nucleotides outside the gene matches: 5. The V gene's germline CDR1 is SGHTA and CDR2 FQGTGA. In DNA, the CDR3 is TGTGCCAGCGGACAGGGCTTGTACACCGGGGAGCTGTTTTTT. It specifies CASGQGLYTGELFF.